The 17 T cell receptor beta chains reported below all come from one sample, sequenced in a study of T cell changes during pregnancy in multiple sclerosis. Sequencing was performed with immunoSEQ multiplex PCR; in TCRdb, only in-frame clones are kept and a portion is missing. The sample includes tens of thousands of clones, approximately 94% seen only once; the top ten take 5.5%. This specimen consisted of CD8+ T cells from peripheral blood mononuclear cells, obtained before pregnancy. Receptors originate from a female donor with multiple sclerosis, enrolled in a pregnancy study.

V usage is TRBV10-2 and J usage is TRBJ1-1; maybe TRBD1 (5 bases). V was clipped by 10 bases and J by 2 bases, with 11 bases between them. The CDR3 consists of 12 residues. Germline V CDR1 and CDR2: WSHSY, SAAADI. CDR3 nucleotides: TGCGCCATAACCACAGGTAACACTGAAGCTTTCTTT. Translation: CAITTGNTEAFF.

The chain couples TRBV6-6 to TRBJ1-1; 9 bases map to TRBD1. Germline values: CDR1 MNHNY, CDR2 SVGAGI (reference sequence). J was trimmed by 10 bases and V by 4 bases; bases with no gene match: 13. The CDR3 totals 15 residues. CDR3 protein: CASSWDREVRQGAFF. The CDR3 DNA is TGTGCCAGCAGTTGGGACAGGGAAGTTAGGCAAGGAGCTTTCTTT.

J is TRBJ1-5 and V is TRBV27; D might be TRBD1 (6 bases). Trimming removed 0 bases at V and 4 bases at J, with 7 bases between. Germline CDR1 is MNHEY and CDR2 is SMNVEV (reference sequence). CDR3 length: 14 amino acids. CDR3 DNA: TGTGCCAGCAGTTTATCGCAGGGGAATCAGCCCCAGCATTTT. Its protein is CASSLSQGNQPQHF.

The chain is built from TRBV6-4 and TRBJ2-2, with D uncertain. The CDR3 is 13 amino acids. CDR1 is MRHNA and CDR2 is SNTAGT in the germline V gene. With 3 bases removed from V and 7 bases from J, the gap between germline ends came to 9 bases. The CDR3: CASSERELGELFF. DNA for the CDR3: TGTGCCAGCAGTGAGCGTGAGCTCGGGGAGCTGTTTTTT.

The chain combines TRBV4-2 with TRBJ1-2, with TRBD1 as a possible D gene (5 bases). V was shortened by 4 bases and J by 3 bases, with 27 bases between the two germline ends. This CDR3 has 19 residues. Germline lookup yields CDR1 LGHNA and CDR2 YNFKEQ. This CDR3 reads CASSPLHLGQGSQDYGYTF. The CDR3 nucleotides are TGTGCCAGCAGCCCCCTGCATCTGGGGCAGGGAAGCCAGGACTATGGCTACACCTTC.

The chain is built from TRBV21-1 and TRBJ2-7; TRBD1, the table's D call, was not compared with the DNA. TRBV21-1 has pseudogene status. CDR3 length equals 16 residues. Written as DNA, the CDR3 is TGTGCCAGCAGCAAAAACCCCGACAGGGTTGGCTACGAGCAGTACTTC. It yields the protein CASSKNPDRVGYEQYF.

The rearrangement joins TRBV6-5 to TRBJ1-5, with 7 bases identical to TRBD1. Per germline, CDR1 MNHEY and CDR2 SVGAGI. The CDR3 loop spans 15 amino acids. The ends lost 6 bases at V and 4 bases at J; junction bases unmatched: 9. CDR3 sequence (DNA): TGTGCCAGCAGCCAACAGGGGCCGGATAATCAGCCCCAGCATTTT. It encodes CASSQQGPDNQPQHF.

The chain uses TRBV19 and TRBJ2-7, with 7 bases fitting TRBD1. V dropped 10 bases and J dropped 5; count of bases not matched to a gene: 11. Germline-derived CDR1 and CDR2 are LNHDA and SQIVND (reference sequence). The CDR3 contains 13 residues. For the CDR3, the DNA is TGTGCCATCTCACAGGGGACCAACGACGAGCAGTACTTC. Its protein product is CAISQGTNDEQYF.

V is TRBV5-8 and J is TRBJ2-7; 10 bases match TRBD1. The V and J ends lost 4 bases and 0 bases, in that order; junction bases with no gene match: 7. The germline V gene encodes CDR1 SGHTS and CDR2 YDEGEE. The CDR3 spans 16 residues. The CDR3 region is CASSGDRGSGSYEQYF. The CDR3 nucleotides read TGTGCCAGCAGCGGGGACAGGGGCTCCGGCTCCTACGAGCAGTACTTC.

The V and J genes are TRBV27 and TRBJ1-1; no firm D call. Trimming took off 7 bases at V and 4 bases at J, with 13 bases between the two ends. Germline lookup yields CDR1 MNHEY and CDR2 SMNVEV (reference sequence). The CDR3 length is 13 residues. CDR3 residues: CASTLARGTEAFF. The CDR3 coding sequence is TGTGCCAGCACCCTCGCGCGGGGCACTGAAGCTTTCTTT.

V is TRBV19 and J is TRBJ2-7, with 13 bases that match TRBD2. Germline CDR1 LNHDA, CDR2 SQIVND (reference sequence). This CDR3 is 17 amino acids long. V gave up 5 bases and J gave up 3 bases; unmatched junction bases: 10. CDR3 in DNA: TGTGCCAGTAGTGGACTAGCGGGAGAGGGAAGAGGCTACGAGCAGTACTTC. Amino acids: CASSGLAGEGRGYEQYF.

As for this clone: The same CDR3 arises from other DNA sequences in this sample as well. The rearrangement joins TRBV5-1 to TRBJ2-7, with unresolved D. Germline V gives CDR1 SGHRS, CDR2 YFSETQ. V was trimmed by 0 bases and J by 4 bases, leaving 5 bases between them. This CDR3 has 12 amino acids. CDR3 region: CASSLDRYEQYF. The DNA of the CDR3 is TGCGCCAGCAGCTTGGACCGGTACGAGCAGTACTTC.

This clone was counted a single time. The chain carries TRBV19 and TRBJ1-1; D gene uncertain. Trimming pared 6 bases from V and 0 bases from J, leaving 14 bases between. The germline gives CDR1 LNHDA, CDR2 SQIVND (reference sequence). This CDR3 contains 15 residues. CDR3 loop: CASRAGGTLNTEAFF. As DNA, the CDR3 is TGTGCCAGTAGAGCTGGAGGCACGCTGAACACTGAAGCTTTCTTT.

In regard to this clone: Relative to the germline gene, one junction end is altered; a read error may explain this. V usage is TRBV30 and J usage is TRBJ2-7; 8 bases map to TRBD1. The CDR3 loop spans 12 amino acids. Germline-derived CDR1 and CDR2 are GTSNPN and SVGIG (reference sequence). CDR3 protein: CAWSEGQALGDF. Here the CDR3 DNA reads TGTGCCTGGAGTGAGGGACAGGCCCTGGGAGACTTC.

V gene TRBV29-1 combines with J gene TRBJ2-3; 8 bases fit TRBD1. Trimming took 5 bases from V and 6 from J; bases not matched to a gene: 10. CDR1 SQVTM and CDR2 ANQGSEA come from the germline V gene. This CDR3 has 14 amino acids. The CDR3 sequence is CSVNGQGPRDTQYF. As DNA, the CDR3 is TGCAGCGTTAATGGACAGGGCCCGCGGGATACGCAGTATTTT.

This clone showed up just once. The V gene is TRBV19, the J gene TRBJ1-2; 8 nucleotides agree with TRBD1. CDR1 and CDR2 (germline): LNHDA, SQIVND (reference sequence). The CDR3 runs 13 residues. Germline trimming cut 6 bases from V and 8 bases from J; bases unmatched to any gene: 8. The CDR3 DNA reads TGTGCCAGTAGCCCGACAGGGGCGGGAGGCTACACCTTC. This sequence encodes CASSPTGAGGYTF.

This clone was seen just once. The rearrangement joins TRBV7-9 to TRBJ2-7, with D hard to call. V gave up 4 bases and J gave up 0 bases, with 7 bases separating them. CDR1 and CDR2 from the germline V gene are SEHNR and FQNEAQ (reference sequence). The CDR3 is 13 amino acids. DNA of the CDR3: TGTGCCAGCAGCTCCGCCAGCTCCTACGAGCAGTACTTC. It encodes CASSSASSYEQYF.